The 31 T cell receptor beta chains reported below all come from one sample, sequenced in a study of T-cell memory formation after mild COVID-19. TCRdb redid the calling of the 5' RACE reads with MiXCR, one entry per CDR3 protein. The sample shows tens of thousands of distinct CDR3 sequences, around 15% of them seen only once. The sequenced sample was PBMCs or a T cell subset sorted from them (not recorded which). Receptors originate from a man between 18 and 35 years old who had mild COVID-19 (a few samples of this study predate the infection). Cell type and time point are not known.

The V gene is TRBV5-1, the J gene TRBJ2-7; TRBD2 matches 9 bases. CDR1 and CDR2 (germline): SGHRS, YFSETQ. The J segment lost 6 bases and the V segment lost 2 bases, leaving 6 bases of the junction unmatched. The CDR3 loop spans 14 amino acids. For the CDR3, the DNA is TGCGCCAGCAGCTTCAGCGGGGGGCTTTCCGAGCAGTACTTC. The encoded protein is CASSFSGGLSEQYF. Combining the CDR3 with reference TRBV5-1 and TRBJ2-7 gives the whole variable domain KAGVTQTPRYLIKTRGQQVTLSCSPISGHRSVSWYQQTPGQGLQFLFEYFSETQRNKGNFPGRFSGRQFSNSRSEMNVSTLELGDSALYLCASSFSGGLSEQYFGPGTRLTVT.

This clonotype has just a few counts. The chain combines TRBV7-2 with TRBJ1-5; possible D gene TRBD1, 5 bases. Trimming pared 3 bases from V and 4 bases from J, leaving 13 bases between. Germline V gene lookup returns CDR1 SGHTA and CDR2 FQGNSA. The CDR3 consists of 15 residues. The CDR3 nucleotides are TGTGCCAGCAGCTTTCGCCAGGGTTTAAATCAGCCCCAGCATTTT. It specifies CASSFRQGLNQPQHF.

A note on this clonotype: A much larger clone differs by one base, so this may be a read error. CDR3 sequence reads: CASRYGTGDGYTF. The CDR3 region has the DNA TGTGCCAGCAGGTACGGGACAGGGGATGGCTACACCTTC. V and J are TRBV27 and TRBJ1-2; TRBD1 aligns across 10 bases. The trim removed 6 bases at V and 6 bases at J, leaving 4 bases unmatched. CDR3 size: 13 residues. The germline V gene encodes CDR1 MNHEY and CDR2 SMNVEV (reference sequence).

There are a few counts of this clonotype. The CDR3 DNA follows: TGTGCCAGCAGCCAAGCCTACCTCCGGGACCTAAGAACGGATACGCAGTATTTT. Protein product: CASSQAYLRDLRTDTQYF. The rearrangement uses TRBV3-1 and TRBJ2-3, with D perhaps TRBD1 or TRBD2 (5 bases each). CDR3 size: 18 residues. CDR1 and CDR2 from the germline V gene are LGHDT and YNNKEL (reference sequence). V lost 1 base to trimming and J lost 6 bases, with 23 bases between them.

Note on this clonotype: Possible read error: a much larger clone is one base away. The CDR3 does not close with the conserved phenylalanine or tryptophan, likely indicating a read error. The V gene is TRBV4-1, the J gene TRBJ2-7; D is unresolved. From germline, CDR1 is MGHRA and CDR2 YSYEKL. There are 11 residues in the CDR3. Trimming cost V 1 base and J 6 bases, with 4 bases left between them. The CDR3 protein is CASSQGTEQYL. In DNA form, the CDR3 reads TGCGCCAGCAGCCAAGGGACCGAGCAGTACTTA.

The chain combines TRBV28 with TRBJ1-5; D gene unclear. The V and J ends lost 6 bases and 0 bases respectively, with 9 bases between them. CDR1 is MDHEN, CDR2 SYDVKM, per germline. This CDR3 has 14 amino acids. CDR3 coding DNA: TGTGCCAGCAGCCACCGGGGTAGCAATCAGCCCCAGCATTTT. This sequence encodes CASSHRGSNQPQHF. Complete variable domain (other parts from reference TRBV28 and TRBJ1-5): DVKVTQSSRYLVKRTGEKVFLECVQDMDHENMFWYRQDPGLGLRLIYFSYDVKMKEKGDIPEGYSVSREKKERFSLILESASTNQTSMYLCASSHRGSNQPQHFGDGTRLSIL.

This clonotype was counted many times. J is TRBJ1-5 and V is TRBV29-1; 10 bases line up with TRBD1. The CDR3 extends over 16 amino acids. The trim removed 8 bases at V and 0 bases at J, leaving 10 bases unmatched. CDR1 is SQVTM and CDR2 is ANQGSEA in the germline V gene. The CDR3 DNA follows: TGCAGCCCTGGACAGGGGGAATGCTATAGCAATCAGCCCCAGCATTTT. This sequence encodes CSPGQGECYSNQPQHF.

V usage is TRBV5-1 and J usage is TRBJ2-2; 10 bases fit TRBD1. The CDR3 runs to 15 residues. Trimming cost V 4 bases and J 6 bases; bases outside gene matches: 6. Germline CDR1 reads SGHRS; CDR2 reads YFSETQ. In DNA form, the CDR3 reads TGCGCCAGCAGCCCTGACAGGGGGCGCTCCGGGGAGCTGTTTTTT. It encodes CASSPDRGRSGELFF. The full variable domain, with the rest looked up from reference TRBV5-1 and TRBJ2-2, is KAGVTQTPRYLIKTRGQQVTLSCSPISGHRSVSWYQQTPGQGLQFLFEYFSETQRNKGNFPGRFSGRQFSNSRSEMNVSTLELGDSALYLCASSPDRGRSGELFFGEGSRLTVL.

The rearrangement joins TRBV7-9 to TRBJ1-1; the D is unclear. The CDR3 spans 14 residues. Trimming pared 1 base from V and 1 base from J, leaving 7 bases between. The germline V gene encodes CDR1 SEHNR and CDR2 FQNEAQ (reference sequence). CDR3 DNA sequence: TGTGCCAGCAGCTTAGTCAGGTCGAACACTGAAGCTTTCTTT. It translates to CASSLVRSNTEAFF.

The J gene is TRBJ2-7, the V gene TRBV6-2 or TRBV6-3, with TRBD1 matching 7 bases. With 4 bases clipped from V and 3 bases from J, the junction kept 6 bases outside the gene matches. This CDR3 comprises 14 residues. Germline-derived CDR1 and CDR2 are MNHEY and SVGEGT. CDR3 amino acids: CASSWTGQHYEQYV. Written as DNA, the CDR3 is TGTGCCAGCAGTTGGACGGGACAGCACTACGAGCAGTACGTC.

There are a few counts of this clonotype. This chain connects TRBV7-8 to TRBJ2-5; 7 bases are a match to TRBD2. V lost 1 base and J lost 4; bases outside the gene matches: 3. This CDR3 spans 14 amino acids. In germline, CDR1 is SGHVS, CDR2 FQNEAQ. The CDR3 nucleotides are TGTGCCAGCAGCTTAGGCGGGGGAGGAGAGACCCAGTACTTC. Protein sequence: CASSLGGGGETQYF.

This chain uses TRBV29-1 with TRBJ2-3; 9 bases match TRBD1. The V gene end was trimmed by 2 bases and the J gene end by 5 bases; junction bases not matched to a gene: 8. The CDR3 consists of 15 residues. Germline lookup yields CDR1 SQVTM and CDR2 ANQGSEA. CDR3 in DNA: TGCAGCGTTGAATGGGGACAGGGTAATGGAGATACGCAGTATTTT. Translated, it gives CSVEWGQGNGDTQYF.

The J gene is TRBJ1-4, the V gene TRBV6-2 or TRBV6-3; D is undetermined. V gave up 6 bases and J gave up 5 bases, with 7 bases separating them. The CDR3 runs 12 residues. CDR1 MNHEY and CDR2 SVGEGT come from the germline V gene. The CDR3 DNA reads as TGTGCCAGCAGGCTGGACAATGAAAAACTGTTTTTT. Translation: CASRLDNEKLFF.

The J gene is TRBJ2-1, the V gene TRBV27; TRBD2 aligns across 8 bases. Trimming cost V 2 bases and J 10 bases; bases outside gene matches: 10. Germline CDR1 reads MNHEY; CDR2 reads SMNVEV (reference sequence). The CDR3 sequence is 15 residues long. CDR3 amino acids: CASSLLAGGLPEQFF. Written as DNA, the CDR3 is TGTGCCAGCAGTTTACTGGCGGGGGGCCTCCCCGAGCAGTTCTTC.

This clonotype was seen a few times. CDR3 region: CASSLVDSYTSTDTQYF. As DNA, the CDR3 is TGTGCCAGCAGCTTAGTCGACAGTTATACTAGCACAGATACGCAGTATTTT. This chain links TRBV7-6 with TRBJ2-3; tentatively, D is TRBD1 (5 bases). Deletions cut 1 base from V and 0 bases from J, with 14 bases between. The CDR3 extends over 17 amino acids. Germline CDR1 is SGHVS and CDR2 is FNYEAQ.

The J gene is TRBJ2-4, the V gene TRBV3-1; D is possibly TRBD1 (6 bases). Germline-derived CDR1 and CDR2 are LGHDT and YNNKEL (reference sequence). There are 12 residues in the CDR3. V dropped 4 bases and J dropped 15 bases, with 16 bases sitting between them. The CDR3 DNA reads TGTGCCAGCAGCCTCAAGTGGGGACAACTGTACTTC. Protein product: CASSLKWGQLYF.

The rearrangement uses TRBV6-5 and TRBJ2-1; no firm D call. CDR3 length: 12 amino acids. Germline loops: CDR1 MNHEY, CDR2 SVGAGI. The V gene lost 0 bases and the J gene lost 7 bases, with 4 bases spanning the gap. The CDR3 protein is CASSYSRNEQFF. The CDR3 coding sequence is TGTGCCAGCAGTTACTCGAGAAATGAGCAGTTCTTC.

V usage is TRBV7-8 and J usage is TRBJ1-2; D possibly corresponds to TRBD1 (6 bases). The ends were cut back, 3 bases at V and 4 bases at J, with 12 bases in the middle. This CDR3 has 14 amino acids. Germline V gene sequence: CDR1 SGHVS, CDR2 FQNEAQ. CDR3 sequence (DNA): TGTGCCAGCAGCTTGTACAGGGATGGCTATGGCTACACCTTC. Translated: CASSLYRDGYGYTF.

The gene calls are TRBV27 and TRBJ2-7, with TRBD1 matching 12 bases. The CDR3 has 16 amino acids. V dropped 6 bases and J dropped 3; count of bases not matched to a gene: 9. CDR1 MNHEY and CDR2 SMNVEV come from the germline V gene (reference sequence). CDR3 DNA: TGTGCCAGCAGCTACTTAGGGGACAGGGGGCTCTACGAGCAGTACTTC. This gives the protein CASSYLGDRGLYEQYF.

This chain connects TRBV7-9 to TRBJ2-5; D is undetermined. Germline loops: CDR1 SEHNR, CDR2 FQNEAQ (reference sequence). Trimming shortened V by 1 base and J by 0 bases, and 9 bases separated the two germline ends. The CDR3 is 15 residues long. CDR3 nucleotides: TGTGCCAGCAGCTTAGTTCTATCGTACCAAGAGACCCAGTACTTC. This encodes CASSLVLSYQETQYF.

The chain carries TRBV20-1 and TRBJ1-5; tentative D call: TRBD1 (5 bases). Trimming took 3 bases from V and 0 from J, leaving 6 bases between them. The CDR3 contains 13 residues. Germline V gene sequence: CDR1 DFQATT, CDR2 SNEGSKA (reference sequence). The CDR3 loop reads CSARGDSNQPQHF. CDR3 coding DNA: TGCAGTGCTAGGGGGGATAGCAATCAGCCCCAGCATTTT.

The genes are TRBV7-9 and TRBJ2-1; 9 bases line up with TRBD2. CDR3 length equals 15 residues. CDR1 and CDR2 (germline): SEHNR, FQNEAQ (reference sequence). The junction had 4 bases not matched to a gene; V was cut back by 3 bases and J by 4 bases. The CDR3 DNA reads TGTGCCAGCAGCTTCTCTAGCGGGACATACAATGAGCAGTTCTTC. Its protein product is CASSFSSGTYNEQFF.

A few counts support this clonotype. The J gene is TRBJ1-1, the V gene TRBV20-1; 7 nucleotides match TRBD1. Unmatched junction bases numbered 3, after V lost 1 base and J lost 1 base. The CDR3 extends over 14 amino acids. Germline CDR1 is DFQATT and CDR2 is SNEGSKA (reference sequence). The DNA for the CDR3 is TGCAGTGCTAGAGTCGGACAGGCGAACACTGAAGCTTTCTTT. This encodes CSARVGQANTEAFF.

The J gene is TRBJ2-1, the V gene TRBV29-1; 9 bases are a match to TRBD2. After removal of 4 bases from V and 8 bases from J, the junction contained 3 bases not matched to a gene. Looked up from germline, CDR1 is SQVTM and CDR2 is ANQGSEA. The CDR3 extends over 12 amino acids. CDR3 protein: CSVAVAGDEQFF. DNA of the CDR3: TGCAGCGTTGCGGTAGCGGGGGATGAGCAGTTCTTC.

This clonotype was picked up a small number of times. The V call is TRBV7-6, the J call TRBJ2-1; possible D gene TRBD2, 7 bases. The V gene lost 0 bases and the J gene lost 8 bases, with 11 bases spanning the gap. The V gene's germline CDR1 is SGHVS and CDR2 FNYEAQ. The CDR3 has 14 amino acids. CDR3 bases: TGTGCCAGCAGCTTAGCGGGGGGGCCCGATGAGCAGTTCTTC. Translated: CASSLAGGPDEQFF.

This clonotype was detected a few times. CDR3 protein: CASRKTGTDYGYTF. The CDR3 region has the DNA TGTGCCAGCAGGAAGACAGGGACCGACTATGGCTACACCTTC. The rearrangement uses TRBV6-2 or TRBV6-3 and TRBJ1-2; 7 nucleotides match TRBD1. The CDR3 is made up of 14 amino acids. CDR1 MNHEY and CDR2 SVGEGT come from the germline V gene. V shed 6 bases, J shed 3 bases, and the junction held 7 bases outside the gene matches.

This clonotype was seen a handful of times. The chain joins TRBV24-1 to TRBJ2-5; possibly TRBD1 or TRBD2 for D (5 bases each). The CDR3 has 17 amino acids. Germline V gene lookup returns CDR1 KGHDR and CDR2 SFDVKD. Trimming left V 3 bases short and J 5 bases short, with 21 bases between. In DNA, the CDR3 is TGTGCCACCAGTGATCCGGGGACGGCCATTCCCGTCGAGACCCAGTACTTC. Protein sequence: CATSDPGTAIPVETQYF.

There are a few counts of this clonotype. V is TRBV5-6 and J is TRBJ2-3, with a possible D match to TRBD1 (6 bases). Germline assignment: CDR1 SGHDT and CDR2 YYEEEE. There are 17 residues in the CDR3. V gave up 0 bases and J gave up 1 base, with 15 bases separating them. CDR3 sequence (DNA): TGTGCCAGCAGCTTGGGGTCCGGGACATGGGGCACAGATACGCAGTATTTT. It yields the protein CASSLGSGTWGTDTQYF. Filled out from reference TRBV5-6 and TRBJ2-3, the complete variable domain reads DAGVTQSPTHLIKTRGQQVTLRCSPKSGHDTVSWYQQALGQGPQFIFQYYEEEERQRGNFPDRFSGHQFPNYSSELNVNALLLGDSALYLCASSLGSGTWGTDTQYFGPGTRLTVL.

This clonotype was counted between two and nine times. The CDR3 bases are TGTGCCAGCAGTGAAGACACTTGGATCTCTGGAAACACCATATATTTT. This translates into CASSEDTWISGNTIYF. The rearrangement links TRBV6-2 or TRBV6-3 to TRBJ1-3; D gene ambiguous. The CDR3 has 16 amino acids. V lost 5 bases and J lost 0, with 14 bases in between. Germline lookup yields CDR1 MNHEY and CDR2 SVGEGT.

This clonotype has only a few counts. The V gene is TRBV5-1, the J gene TRBJ2-3, with D possibly matching TRBD2 (6 bases). Germline CDR1 is SGHRS and CDR2 is YFSETQ. V gave up 3 bases and J gave up 2 bases, with 10 bases separating them. This CDR3 spans 14 amino acids. The CDR3 DNA reads as TGCGCCAGCAGCTATCGGGGGACCACAGATACGCAGTATTTT. Encoded protein: CASSYRGTTDTQYF.

This clonotype has just a few counts. J is TRBJ1-2 and V is TRBV9; D not resolved. CDR3 length equals 15 residues. Germline CDR1 and CDR2: SGDLS and YYNGEE. V lost 0 bases, J lost 0 bases, and 9 bases lay in between. The CDR3: CASSVGGPTNYGYTF. As DNA, the CDR3 is TGTGCCAGCAGCGTAGGAGGGCCCACTAACTATGGCTACACCTTC.